This is a list of T cell receptor beta chains from one sample in a study of blood T cells in healthy people across ages. Using its own MiXCR run on the 5' RACE reads, TCRdb lists one record per CDR3 protein. The data contain 800,000 to 950,000 distinct CDR3 sequences, approximately 49% of them singletons. The sequencing sample was made of blood. All receptors come from a man aged 25 to 45 in good health. Each CDR3 is given with its conserved first and last residue. D genes are given only for firm matches. Part of the rows lack a size; the others show once, few, many or a class for expanded clones.

TRBV18	-	TRBJ2-3	-	TGTGCCAGCTCACCCCGGGGAGAGCCCACAGATACGCAGTATTTT	CASSPRGEPTDTQYF
TRBV5-1	-	TRBJ2-5	few	TGCGCCAGCAGCGTCCACCAAGAGACCCAGTACTTC	CASSVHQETQYF
TRBV20-1	-	TRBJ2-1	-	TGCAGTGCTATGTTAACGGGACAAGGGCTCTATGAGCAGTTCTTC	CSAMLTGQGLYEQFF
TRBV4-3	TRBD1	TRBJ2-7	-	TGCGCCAGCAGCCAAGATTTGGGACAGGTTTACGAGCAGTACTTC	CASSQDLGQVYEQYF
TRBV28	TRBD2	TRBJ2-1	-	TGTGCCAGCAGGCTGGGACTAGCGGTCCTCAATGAGCAGTTCTTC	CASRLGLAVLNEQFF
TRBV5-1	-	TRBJ1-1	-	TGCGCCAGCAGCTTGGGGGACTTAACCACTGAAGCTTTCTTT	CASSLGDLTTEAFF
TRBV7-2	TRBD1	TRBJ1-2	-	TGTGCCAGCAGCCTCGGACAGGGAGGGGTTTATGGCTACACCTTC	CASSLGQGGVYGYTF
TRBV12-5	-	TRBJ2-5	-	TGTGCTAGTGGTTTAGGTCTGGGGGAGACCCAGTACTTC	CASGLGLGETQYF
TRBV5-1	-	TRBJ2-2	-	TGCGCCAGCAGCGTTACCGGGACACTTAACACCGGGGAGCTGTTTTTT	CASSVTGTLNTGELFF
TRBV29-1	TRBD1	TRBJ1-1	-	TGCAGCGTTGAAGGGCCGGGACAGGGTAAAGAGGGCACTGAAGCTTTCTTT	CSVEGPGQGKEGTEAFF
TRBV7-2	-	TRBJ2-1	few	TGTGCCAGCAGCTTGGCCGAGTCCCATGAGCAGTTCTTC	CASSLAESHEQFF
TRBV10-3	TRBD1	TRBJ2-5	-	TGTGCCATCACTAACGGACAGGGTGTTCAAGAGACCCAGTACTTC	CAITNGQGVQETQYF
TRBV20-1	TRBD1	TRBJ2-5	-	TGCAGTGCTAGAGATACTACAGGGGCTTGGGAGACCCAGTACTTC	CSARDTTGAWETQYF
TRBV4-2	-	TRBJ1-2	few	TGTGCCAGCAGCCAAGCACGGGGACAAAACTATGGCTACACCTTC	CASSQARGQNYGYTF
TRBV4-1	TRBD1	TRBJ1-1	-	TGCGCCAGCAGCCACGGACAGGCGAACACTGAAGCTTTCTTT	CASSHGQANTEAFF
TRBV3-1	-	TRBJ2-2	once	TGTGCCAGCAGCCCAATTCGGGGGCCCGGGGAGCTGTTTTTT	CASSPIRGPGELFF
TRBV6-1	-	TRBJ2-5	-	TGTGCCAGCAGTGAAGAGTTCAGGTACCAAGAGACCCAGTACTTC	CASSEEFRYQETQYF
TRBV27	-	TRBJ1-1	-	TGTGCCAGCAGTTTGAACAGAAGGTTTGAAGCTTTCTTT	CASSLNRRFEAFF
TRBV11-2	-	TRBJ2-7	-	TGTGCCAGCAGCTATCACGCGGGCGAGCAGTACTTC	CASSYHAGEQYF
TRBV6-5	-	TRBJ2-7	-	TGTGCCAGCAGTTCCCGGCAGACCTCTAGCTCCGACGAGCAGTACTTC	CASSSRQTSSSDEQYF
TRBV4-1	TRBD1	TRBJ2-7	-	TGCGCCAGCAGCCAAGGGGGCGGACAGGGCGGAGAGATCCAGTACTTC	CASSQGGGQGGEIQYF
TRBV28	-	TRBJ2-1	-	TGTGCCAGCAGTTTATCTTTCGGAGAGCAGTTCTTC	CASSLSFGEQFF
TRBV4-2	TRBD2	TRBJ2-7	-	TGTGCCAGCAGCCAAGAATCGGGAGGAAGGCACGAGCAGTACTTC	CASSQESGGRHEQYF
TRBV4-1	-	TRBJ1-5	-	TGCGCCAGCAGCCTTGTCGACGGATACAATCAGCCCCAGCATTTT	CASSLVDGYNQPQHF
TRBV4-3	TRBD2	TRBJ2-3	few	TGCGCCAGCAGCCAAGACCGGGCGGGTAGCGGGGCATCTAGCACAGATACGCAGTATTTT	CASSQDRAGSGASSTDTQYF
TRBV7-8	-	TRBJ1-2	few	TGTGCCAGCAGCTTAGGGGGGATAGGCTACACCTTC	CASSLGGIGYTF